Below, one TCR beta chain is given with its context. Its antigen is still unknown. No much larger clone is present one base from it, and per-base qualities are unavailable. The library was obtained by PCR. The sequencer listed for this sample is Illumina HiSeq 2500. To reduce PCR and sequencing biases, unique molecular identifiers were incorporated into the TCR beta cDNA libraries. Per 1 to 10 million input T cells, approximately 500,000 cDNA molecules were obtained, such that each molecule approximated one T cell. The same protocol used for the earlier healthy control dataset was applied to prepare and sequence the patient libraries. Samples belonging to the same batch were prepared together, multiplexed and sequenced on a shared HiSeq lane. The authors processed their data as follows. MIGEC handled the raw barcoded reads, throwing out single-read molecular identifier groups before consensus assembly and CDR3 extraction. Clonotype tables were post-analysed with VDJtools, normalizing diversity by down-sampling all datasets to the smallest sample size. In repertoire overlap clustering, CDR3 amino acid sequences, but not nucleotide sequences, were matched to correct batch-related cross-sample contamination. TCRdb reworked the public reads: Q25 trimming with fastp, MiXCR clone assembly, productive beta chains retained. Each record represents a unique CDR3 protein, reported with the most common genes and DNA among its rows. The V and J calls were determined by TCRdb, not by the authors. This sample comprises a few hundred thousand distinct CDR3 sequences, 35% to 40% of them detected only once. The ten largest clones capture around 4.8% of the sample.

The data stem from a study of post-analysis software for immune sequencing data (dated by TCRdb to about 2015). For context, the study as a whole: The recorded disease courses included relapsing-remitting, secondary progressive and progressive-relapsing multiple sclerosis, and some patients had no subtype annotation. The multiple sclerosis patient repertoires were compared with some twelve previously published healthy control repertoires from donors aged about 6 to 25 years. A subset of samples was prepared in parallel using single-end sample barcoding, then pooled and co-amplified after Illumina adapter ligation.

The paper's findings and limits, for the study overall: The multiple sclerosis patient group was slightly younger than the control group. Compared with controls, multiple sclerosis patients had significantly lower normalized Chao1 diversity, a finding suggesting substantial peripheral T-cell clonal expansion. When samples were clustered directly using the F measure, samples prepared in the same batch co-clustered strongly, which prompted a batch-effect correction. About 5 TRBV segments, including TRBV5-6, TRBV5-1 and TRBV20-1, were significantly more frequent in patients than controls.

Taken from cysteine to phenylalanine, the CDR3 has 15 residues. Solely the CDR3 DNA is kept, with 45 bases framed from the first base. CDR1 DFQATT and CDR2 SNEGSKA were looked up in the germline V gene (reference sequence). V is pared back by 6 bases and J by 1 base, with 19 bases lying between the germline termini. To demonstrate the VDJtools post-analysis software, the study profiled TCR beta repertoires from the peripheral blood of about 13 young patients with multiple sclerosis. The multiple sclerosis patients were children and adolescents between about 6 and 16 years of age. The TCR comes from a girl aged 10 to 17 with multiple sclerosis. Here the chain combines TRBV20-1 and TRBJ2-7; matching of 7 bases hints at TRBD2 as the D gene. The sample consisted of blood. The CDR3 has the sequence CSALDGGASSYEQYF. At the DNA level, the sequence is TGCAGTGCCCTCGATGGGGGGGCATCATCCTACGAGCAGTACTTC.